The 6 T cell receptor beta chains below all came from one sample that was sequenced in a study of T-cell reconstitution after alpha-beta-depleted transplantation in children. The authors prepared the TCRbeta library with unique molecular identifiers. MiXCR was run by TCRdb on the PCR reads, yielding one entry per CDR3 protein. The sample lists hundreds of thousands of distinct CDR3 sequences, 13% occurring once. The material was PBMCs, obtained before TCRalphabeta/CD19-depleted stem cell transplant. The origin of the receptors is a girl aged 2 to 10 with congenital amegakaryocytic thrombocytopenia, due to receive a stem cell transplant.

This clonotype was detected only a few times. The genes are TRBV7-9 and TRBJ2-2; no reliable D call. Germline CDR1 reads SEHNR; CDR2 reads FQNEAQ (reference sequence). The V end lost 8 bases, the J end lost 1 base, and 14 bases lay between the germline ends. The CDR3 length is 15 residues. The CDR3 protein is CASQLTRRNTGELFF. CDR3 in DNA: TGTGCCAGCCAACTCACCCGGAGGAACACCGGGGAGCTGTTTTTT.

The chain has TRBV4-1 and TRBJ1-1; D unclear. V lost 0 bases, J lost 0 bases, and 8 bases lay in between. Per the germline V gene, CDR1 is MGHRA and CDR2 is YSYEKL. The CDR3 loop spans 15 amino acids. In nucleotides, the CDR3 is TGCGCCAGCAGCCAAGATTTAACGATGAACACTGAAGCTTTCTTT. This encodes CASSQDLTMNTEAFF.

This clonotype was observed a handful of times. This sequence joins TRBV6-5 and TRBJ2-5; D perhaps matches TRBD2 (5 bases). This CDR3 contains 15 residues. V dropped 0 bases and J dropped 3 bases, with 11 bases sitting between them. CDR1 and CDR2 (germline): MNHEY, SVGAGI. In DNA, the CDR3 is TGTGCCAGCAGTTACTCGTCTTTGCGGGAAGAGACCCAGTACTTC. Its translation: CASSYSSLREETQYF.

This clonotype was seen ten or more times. J is TRBJ2-7 and V is TRBV28, with 14 bases lining up with TRBD2. There are 16 residues in the CDR3. The V gene end was trimmed by 3 bases and the J gene end by 4 bases; junction bases not matched to a gene: 5. Per the germline V gene, CDR1 is MDHEN and CDR2 is SYDVKM. CDR3 loop: CASSFGTSGSGYEQYF. CDR3 nucleotide sequence: TGTGCCAGCAGTTTCGGGACTAGCGGGAGTGGGTACGAGCAGTACTTC.

Points on this clonotype: A much larger clone is a single base away; this may be a read error. The chain links TRBV3-1 to TRBJ1-2; TRBD1 might be the D (5 bases). Germline CDR1 LGHDT, CDR2 YNNKEL (reference sequence). V lost 4 bases and J lost 12, with 21 bases in between. The CDR3 consists of 14 residues. The CDR3 region is CASSPQPGLRGDTF. The CDR3 region has the DNA TGTGCCAGCAGCCCACAACCAGGGTTACGGGGCGACACCTTC. Using reference TRBV3-1 and TRBJ1-2 for the parts outside the CDR3, the full variable domain is DTAVSQTPKYLVTQMGNDKSIKCEQNLGHDTMYWYKQDSKKFLKIMFSYNNKELIINETVPNRFSPKSPDKAHLNLHINSLELGDSAVYFCASSPQPGLRGDTFGSGTRLTVV.

Of note for this clonotype: It may be a read error: a sequence one base away is much more abundant. The CDR3 loop is CANSEISVGGYEQYF. In DNA form, the CDR3 reads TGTGCCAACAGTGAAATATCGGTAGGGGGCTACGAGCAGTACTTC. The chain is built from TRBV2 and TRBJ2-7; D perhaps matches TRBD1 (6 bases). Germline values: CDR1 SNHLY, CDR2 FYNNEI. This CDR3 contains 15 residues. The full variable domain, rest sourced from reference TRBV2 and TRBJ2-7, is EPEVTQTPSHQVTQMGQEVILRCVPISNHLYFYWYRQILGQKVEFLVSFYNNEISEKSEIFDDQFSVERPDGSNFTLKIRSTKLEDSAMYFCANSEISVGGYEQYFGPGTRLTVT.